Each of the 25 T cell receptor beta chains below was sequenced from the same sample in a study of cytomegalovirus exposure and HLA in healthy donors. Assay: immunoSEQ multiplex PCR; the TCRdb copy retains only in-frame clones and omits some. The table has 240,000 or so clones, 86% seen once. Sequences were obtained from PBMCs. Receptor source: a woman aged 25 to 39 in good health and CMV-seropositive.

Details on this clone: At one end the junction does not follow the germline gene, possibly because of a read error. The chain joins TRBV30 to TRBJ1-1; 10 bases line up with TRBD1. The CDR3 extends over 16 amino acids. From germline, CDR1 is GTSNPN and CDR2 SVGIG (reference sequence). CDR3 sequence reads: CARRGTGDFMNTEAFF. The CDR3 bases are TGTGCCAGGAGGGGGACAGGGGATTTTATGAACACTGAAGCTTTCTTT. Full variable domain (outside the CDR3, taken from reference TRBV30 and TRBJ1-1): SQTIHQWPATLVQPVGSPLSLECTVEGTSNPNLYWYRQAAGRGLQLLFYSVGIGQISSEVPQNLSASRPQDRQFILSSKKLLLSDSGFYLCARRGTGDFMNTEAFFGQGTRLTVV.

V gene TRBV2 combines with J gene TRBJ1-2, with 8 bases lining up with TRBD1. CDR3 size: 12 residues. With V trimmed by 8 bases and J by 14 bases, 13 bases remained unmatched. The germline V gene encodes CDR1 SNHLY and CDR2 FYNNEI. The CDR3 loop is CASDWDRTSGTF. CDR3 sequence (DNA): TGTGCCAGCGATTGGGACAGGACGTCAGGGACCTTC.

The chain uses TRBV2 and TRBJ2-7, with 12 bases lining up with TRBD2. J was trimmed by 0 bases and V by 3 bases; bases with no gene match: 3. The V gene's germline CDR1 is SNHLY and CDR2 FYNNEI. There are 16 residues in the CDR3. The CDR3 sequence is CASSETSGGVSYEQYF. The DNA of the CDR3 is TGTGCCAGCAGTGAGACTAGCGGGGGTGTCTCCTACGAGCAGTACTTC.

The rearrangement joins TRBV6-4 to TRBJ1-4; tentative D call: TRBD1 (5 bases). The length of the CDR3 is 14 residues. V lost 4 bases to trimming and J lost 8 bases, with 14 bases between them. In germline, CDR1 is MRHNA, CDR2 SNTAGT. CDR3 region: CASSAGGAGEKLFF. The CDR3 nucleotides are TGTGCCAGCAGTGCCGGGGGAGCCGGCGAAAAACTGTTTTTT.

In DNA form, the CDR3 reads TGTGCCAGCAGCTTAGAATTCGACAGGGCGGAAGCTTTCTTT. It translates to CASSLEFDRAEAFF. The chain combines TRBV7-9 with TRBJ1-1, with 7 bases lining up with TRBD1. Germline V gives CDR1 SEHNR, CDR2 FQNEAQ (reference sequence). The ends lost 1 base at V and 8 bases at J; junction bases unmatched: 7. This CDR3 spans 14 amino acids.

The V gene is TRBV10-3, the J gene TRBJ1-1; D might be TRBD1 (5 bases). Germline-derived CDR1 and CDR2 are ENHRY and SYGVKD. The CDR3 runs 13 residues. V gave up 7 bases and J gave up 5 bases, with 14 bases separating them. The CDR3 protein is CAITIQEGTEAFF. Here the CDR3 DNA reads TGTGCCATCACCATACAGGAAGGAACTGAAGCTTTCTTT.

This chain links TRBV27 with TRBJ2-7, with 8 bases aligning to TRBD1. J was trimmed by 5 bases and V by 6 bases; bases with no gene match: 9. In germline, CDR1 is MNHEY, CDR2 SMNVEV (reference sequence). This CDR3 region has 14 residues. The CDR3 region is CASSLGAGGDEQYF. The CDR3 DNA sequence: TGTGCCAGCAGCCTAGGGGCAGGGGGCGACGAGCAGTACTTC.

The chain couples TRBV14 to TRBJ2-1; TRBD2 agrees at 11 bases. The CDR3 is 19 residues long. The V gene end was trimmed by 4 bases and the J gene end by 8 bases; junction bases not matched to a gene: 19. Germline loops: CDR1 SGHDN, CDR2 FVKESK. CDR3 bases: TGTGCCAGCAGCCCCCAACAGATCTTCATAGCGGGAGGGCCGCATGAGCAGTTCTTC. This codes for CASSPQQIFIAGGPHEQFF. Together with reference TRBV14 and TRBJ2-1, the CDR3 gives the full variable domain: EAGVTQFPSHSVIEKGQTVTLRCDPISGHDNLYWYRRVMGKEIKFLLHFVKESKQDESGMPNNRFLAERTGGTYSTLKVQPAELEDSGVYFCASSPQQIFIAGGPHEQFFGPGTRLTVL.

This rearrangement joins TRBV5-1 to TRBJ2-7; possible D gene TRBD2, 6 bases. Germline V gives CDR1 SGHRS, CDR2 YFSETQ. V shed 0 bases and J shed 3 bases, with 10 bases lying between them. The CDR3 has 14 amino acids. The CDR3 DNA follows: TGCGCCAGCAGCTTGGGACTAGTTTACTACGAGCAGTACTTC. Translated, it gives CASSLGLVYYEQYF.

The CDR3 nucleotides read TGTGCCAGCAGCTCGCGGGGCGGCAGCGGGAGTGCCTACAATGAGCAGTTCTTC. As protein: CASSSRGGSGSAYNEQFF. The chain carries TRBV5-4 and TRBJ2-1; TRBD2 matches at 8 bases. The V segment lost 3 bases and the J segment 2 bases; nucleotides outside the gene matches: 13. The CDR3 contains 18 residues. Germline CDR1 is SGHNT and CDR2 is YYREEE (reference sequence).

The chain uses TRBV7-6 and TRBJ2-2; 12 nucleotides match TRBD2. The germline V gene has CDR1 SGHVS and CDR2 FNYEAQ. The CDR3 loop spans 16 amino acids. After removal of 2 bases from V and 4 bases from J, the junction contained 2 bases not matched to a gene. CDR3: CASSLRLAGATGELFF. The CDR3 DNA reads TGTGCCAGCAGCTTAAGACTAGCGGGAGCCACCGGGGAGCTGTTTTTT.

This clone was seen a handful of times. The genes are TRBV2 and TRBJ2-7; D possibly corresponds to TRBD1 (5 bases). CDR3 length: 14 residues. The germline gives CDR1 SNHLY, CDR2 FYNNEI. V was pared by 1 base and J by 0 bases, with 7 bases between. CDR3 sequence: CASSEDRFSYEQYF. CDR3 in DNA: TGTGCCAGCAGTGAAGACAGGTTCTCCTACGAGCAGTACTTC.

The chain uses TRBV27 and TRBJ2-7, with TRBD2 matching over 8 bases. This CDR3 region has 15 residues. V lost 3 bases, J lost 4 bases, and 8 bases stayed unmatched. Germline values: CDR1 MNHEY, CDR2 SMNVEV (reference sequence). CDR3 region: CASSFSPSGGYEQYF. The CDR3, as DNA: TGTGCCAGCAGTTTTAGTCCCAGCGGGGGTTACGAGCAGTACTTC.

The chain recombines TRBV28 with TRBJ2-1; 10 bases are shared with TRBD2. The germline V gene has CDR1 MDHEN and CDR2 SYDVKM. CDR3 length equals 15 residues. The V gene end was trimmed by 6 bases and the J gene end by 3 bases; junction bases not matched to a gene: 5. The CDR3 sequence is CASSPSGRGYNEQFF. The CDR3 nucleotides are TGTGCCAGCAGCCCCAGCGGGAGGGGCTACAATGAGCAGTTCTTC.

This rearrangement joins TRBV27 to TRBJ2-1; 10 nucleotides match TRBD1. With V trimmed by 7 bases and J by 0 bases, 12 bases remained unmatched. CDR1 is MNHEY, CDR2 SMNVEV, per germline (reference sequence). The CDR3 length is 18 residues. CDR3 amino acids: CASMTGQGSVGSYNEQFF. CDR3 DNA sequence: TGTGCCAGCATGACGGGACAGGGGAGTGTCGGCTCCTACAATGAGCAGTTCTTC.

J is TRBJ2-1 and V is TRBV19; the match to TRBD1 covers 7 bases. The CDR3 runs to 15 residues. V shed 5 bases and J 1 base; nucleotides not matched to a gene: 5. CDR1 LNHDA and CDR2 SQIVND come from the germline V gene (reference sequence). The chain's CDR3 is CASSLQGVSYNEQFF. CDR3 coding DNA: TGTGCCAGTAGTCTTCAGGGGGTATCCTACAATGAGCAGTTCTTC.

V gene TRBV28 combines with J gene TRBJ2-7; maybe TRBD2 (6 bases). Trimming took off 10 bases at V and 7 bases at J, with 17 bases between the two ends. The CDR3 is 12 residues long. Germline-derived CDR1 and CDR2 are MDHEN and SYDVKM. The CDR3 loop reads CATTVGGWEQYF. In nucleotides, the CDR3 is TGTGCCACTACGGTGGGGGGATGGGAGCAGTACTTC.

CDR3 nucleotide sequence: TGTGCCAGTAGTACCGGGACAGCTCGAGGGTACGAGCAGTACTTC. This codes for CASSTGTARGYEQYF. The chain is built from TRBV19 and TRBJ2-7; 7 bases are shared with TRBD1. CDR3 length: 15 residues. Germline V gives CDR1 LNHDA, CDR2 SQIVND (reference sequence). Unmatched junction bases numbered 10, after V lost 4 bases and J lost 4 bases.

V usage is TRBV4-2 and J usage is TRBJ2-2; the match to TRBD2 covers 13 bases. Unmatched junction bases numbered 5, after V lost 1 base and J lost 3 bases. This CDR3 is built from 18 residues. Germline loops: CDR1 LGHNA, CDR2 YNFKEQ. CDR3 loop: CASSQVLAGGPYTGELFF. CDR3 nucleotides: TGTGCCAGCAGCCAAGTACTAGCGGGAGGGCCTTACACCGGGGAGCTGTTTTTT.

This chain joins TRBV30 and TRBJ2-3; a possible D gene is TRBD1 (6 bases). V was pared by 1 base and J by 3 bases, with 14 bases between. Germline V gene lookup returns CDR1 GTSNPN and CDR2 SVGIG (reference sequence). The CDR3 runs to 15 residues. This CDR3 is CAWSAKGVLTDTQYF. In DNA, the CDR3 is TGTGCCTGGAGTGCAAAGGGGGTTTTGACAGATACGCAGTATTTT. Combining the CDR3 with reference TRBV30 and TRBJ2-3 gives the whole variable domain SQTIHQWPATLVQPVGSPLSLECTVEGTSNPNLYWYRQAAGRGLQLLFYSVGIGQISSEVPQNLSASRPQDRQFILSSKKLLLSDSGFYLCAWSAKGVLTDTQYFGPGTRLTVL.

The rearrangement links TRBV9 to TRBJ1-1, with D possibly TRBD1 on 6 matching bases. Germline loops: CDR1 SGDLS, CDR2 YYNGEE. The CDR3 has 14 residues. V lost 1 base and J 11 bases, leaving 18 bases between the germline ends. CDR3 protein: CASSVSSGDLGAFF. CDR3 sequence (DNA): TGTGCCAGCAGCGTAAGTTCAGGGGACCTTGGGGCTTTCTTT.

The chain employs TRBV9 and TRBJ2-3; the match to TRBD2 covers 11 bases. Looked up from germline, CDR1 is SGDLS and CDR2 is YYNGEE. CDR3 size: 15 residues. V was clipped by 4 bases and J by 5 bases; unmatched bases: 6. The CDR3 is CASSLGLAELDTQYF. For the CDR3, the DNA is TGTGCCAGCAGCCTGGGACTAGCGGAGTTAGATACGCAGTATTTT.

The chain is built from TRBV7-8 and TRBJ2-7, with 7 bases aligning to TRBD2. Germline trimming cut 2 bases from V and 3 bases from J; bases unmatched to any gene: 1. This CDR3 has 13 residues. Germline CDR1 SGHVS, CDR2 FQNEAQ. CDR3 region: CASSLSGGYEQYF. Here the CDR3 DNA reads TGTGCCAGCAGCTTATCGGGGGGCTACGAGCAGTACTTC.

The chain employs TRBV5-6 and TRBJ2-5, with D uncertain. Germline CDR1 SGHDT, CDR2 YYEEEE. The ends were cut back, 4 bases at V and 1 base at J, with 5 bases in the middle. The CDR3 is 12 amino acids. This CDR3 reads CASSQVQETQYF. As DNA, the CDR3 is TGTGCCAGCAGCCAGGTCCAAGAGACCCAGTACTTC. Based on the CDR3 plus reference TRBV5-6 and TRBJ2-5, the full variable domain is DAGVTQSPTHLIKTRGQQVTLRCSPKSGHDTVSWYQQALGQGPQFIFQYYEEEERQRGNFPDRFSGHQFPNYSSELNVNALLLGDSALYLCASSQVQETQYFGPGTRLLVL.

The rearrangement links TRBV27 to TRBJ1-1; 10 bases fit TRBD1. Germline V lookup: CDR1 MNHEY, CDR2 SMNVEV (reference sequence). CDR3 length equals 13 residues. The V and J ends lost 6 bases and 7 bases, in that order; junction bases with no gene match: 5. CDR3 coding DNA: TGTGCCAGCAGAAAGACAGGGGGCGGTGAAGCTTTCTTT. Translating it yields CASRKTGGGEAFF.